This T cell receptor (beta chain) is drawn from a study of prognosis after radiotherapy for stage I lung cancer. Multiplex PCR in two rounds served to amplify TCR beta CDR3 from genomic DNA. The first PCR round targeted every TRBV and TRBJ gene with specific primers. TCRdb re-derived calls from the multiplex PCR reads in MiXCR, one entry per CDR3 protein. The repertoire holds 30,000 to 40,000 distinct CDR3 sequences, with around 30% as singletons. CDR1 is MNHNS, CDR2 SASEGT, per germline. CDR3 length: 13 residues. With 6 bases removed from V and 8 bases from J, the gap between germline ends came to 14 bases.

The J gene is TRBJ1-3, the V gene TRBV6-1, with D tentatively TRBD1 (5 bases). The material was PBMCs, obtained before or after stereotactic body radiation therapy (not recorded which). The sequence was obtained from a donor at least 50 years old with non-small cell lung cancer. The DNA of the CDR3 is TGTGCCAGCAGATCCCCCGGGGGGTACACCATATATTTT. Translating gives CASRSPGGYTIYF.